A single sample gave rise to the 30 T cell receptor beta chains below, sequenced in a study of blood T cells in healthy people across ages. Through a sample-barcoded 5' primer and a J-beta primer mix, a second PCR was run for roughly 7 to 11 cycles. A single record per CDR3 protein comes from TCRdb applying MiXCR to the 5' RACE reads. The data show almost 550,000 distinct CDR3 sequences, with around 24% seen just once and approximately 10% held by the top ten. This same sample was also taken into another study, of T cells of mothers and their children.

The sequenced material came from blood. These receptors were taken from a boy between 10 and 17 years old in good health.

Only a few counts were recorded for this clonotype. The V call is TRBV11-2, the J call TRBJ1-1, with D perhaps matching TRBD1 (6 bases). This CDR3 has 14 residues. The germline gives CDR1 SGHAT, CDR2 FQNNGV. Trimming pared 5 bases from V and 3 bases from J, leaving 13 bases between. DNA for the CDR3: TGTGCCAGCAGCCTGACACAGGGAGACACTGAAGCTTTCTTT. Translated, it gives CASSLTQGDTEAFF.

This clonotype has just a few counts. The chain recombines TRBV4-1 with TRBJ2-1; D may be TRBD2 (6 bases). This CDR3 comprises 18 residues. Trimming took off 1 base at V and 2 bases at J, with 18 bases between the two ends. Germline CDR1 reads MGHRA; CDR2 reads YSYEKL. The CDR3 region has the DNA TGCGCCAGCAGCCAAGGAAGTTGGTACGCGGGACCCTACAATGAGCAGTTCTTC. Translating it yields CASSQGSWYAGPYNEQFF.

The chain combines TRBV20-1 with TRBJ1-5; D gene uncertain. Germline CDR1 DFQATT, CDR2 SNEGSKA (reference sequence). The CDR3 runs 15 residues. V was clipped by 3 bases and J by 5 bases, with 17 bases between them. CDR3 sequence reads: CSASPGISFDQPQHF. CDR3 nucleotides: TGCAGTGCTAGCCCCGGGATTTCATTCGATCAGCCCCAGCATTTT.

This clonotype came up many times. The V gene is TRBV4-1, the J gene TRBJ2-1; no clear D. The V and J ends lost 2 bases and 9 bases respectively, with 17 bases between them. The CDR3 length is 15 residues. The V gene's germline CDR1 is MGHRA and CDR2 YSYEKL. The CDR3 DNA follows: TGCGCCAGCAGCCAACCTACCGACTGGAATATTGAGCAGTTCTTC. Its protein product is CASSQPTDWNIEQFF.

CDR3 loop: CASSSRGQGAGGYTF. CDR3 DNA: TGTGCCAGCAGCTCCCGAGGACAGGGGGCGGGTGGCTACACCTTC. V and J are TRBV7-9 and TRBJ1-2, with 11 bases matching TRBD1. Germline loops: CDR1 SEHNR, CDR2 FQNEAQ (reference sequence). The trim removed 4 bases at V and 7 bases at J, leaving 8 bases unmatched. CDR3 length equals 15 residues. The whole variable domain, filled in from reference TRBV7-9 and TRBJ1-2, reads DTGVSQNPRHKITKRGQNVTFRCDPISEHNRLYWYRQTLGQGPEFLTYFQNEAQLEKSRLLSDRFSAERPKGSFSTLEIQRTEQGDSAMYLCASSSRGQGAGGYTFGSGTRLTVV.

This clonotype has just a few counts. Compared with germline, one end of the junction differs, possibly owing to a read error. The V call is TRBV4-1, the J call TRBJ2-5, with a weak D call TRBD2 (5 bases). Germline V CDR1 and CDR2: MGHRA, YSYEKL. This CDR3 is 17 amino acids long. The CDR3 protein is CASSQALLREGQETQYF. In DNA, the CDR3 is TGCGCCAGCAGCCAAGCCCTCCTCCGTGAGGGCCAAGAGACCCAGTACTTT.

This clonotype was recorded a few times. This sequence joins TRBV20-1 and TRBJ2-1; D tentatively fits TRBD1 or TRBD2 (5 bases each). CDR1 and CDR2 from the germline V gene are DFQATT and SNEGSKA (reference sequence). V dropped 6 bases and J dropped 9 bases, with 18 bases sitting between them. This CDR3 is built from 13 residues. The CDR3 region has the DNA TGCAGTGCCCCTTCGATGGGGGTTGGTGAGCAGTTCTTC. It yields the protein CSAPSMGVGEQFF.

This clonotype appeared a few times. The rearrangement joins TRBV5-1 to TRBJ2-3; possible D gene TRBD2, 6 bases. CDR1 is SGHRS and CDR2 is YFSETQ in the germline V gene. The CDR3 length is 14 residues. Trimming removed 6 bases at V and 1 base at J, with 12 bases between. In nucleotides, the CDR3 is TGCGCCAGCACCATGGAGCGGGGCACAGATACGCAGTATTTT. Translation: CASTMERGTDTQYF.

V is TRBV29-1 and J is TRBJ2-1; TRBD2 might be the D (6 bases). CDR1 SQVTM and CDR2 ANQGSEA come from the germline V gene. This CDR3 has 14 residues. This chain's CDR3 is CSSTLAERPNEQFF. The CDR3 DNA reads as TGCAGTTCAACGTTAGCGGAGCGCCCCAATGAGCAGTTCTTC.

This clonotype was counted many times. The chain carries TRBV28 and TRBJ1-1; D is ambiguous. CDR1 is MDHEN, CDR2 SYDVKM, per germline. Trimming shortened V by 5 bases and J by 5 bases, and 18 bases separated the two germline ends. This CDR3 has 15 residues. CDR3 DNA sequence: TGTGCCAGCAGTCCTATGGGGATTGGGAAAACTGAAGCTTTCTTT. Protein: CASSPMGIGKTEAFF. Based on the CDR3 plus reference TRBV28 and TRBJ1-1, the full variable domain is DVKVTQSSRYLVKRTGEKVFLECVQDMDHENMFWYRQDPGLGLRLIYFSYDVKMKEKGDIPEGYSVSREKKERFSLILESASTNQTSMYLCASSPMGIGKTEAFFGQGTRLTVV.

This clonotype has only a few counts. The CDR3, as DNA: TGTGCCAGCAGCCCCCCGATGGGAATTTACCAAGAGACCCAGTACTTC. It is translated as CASSPPMGIYQETQYF. This sequence joins TRBV7-2 and TRBJ2-5; D remains unclear. Between the trimmed V and J ends, which lost 5 bases and 0 bases, there was a span of 16 bases. CDR3 size: 16 residues. Germline CDR1 and CDR2: SGHTA and FQGNSA.

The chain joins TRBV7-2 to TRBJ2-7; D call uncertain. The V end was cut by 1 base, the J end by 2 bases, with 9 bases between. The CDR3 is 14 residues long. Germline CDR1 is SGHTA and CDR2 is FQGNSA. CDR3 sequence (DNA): TGTGCCAGCAGCTTAGTGTTCGGAGCCTACGAGCAGTACTTC. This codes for CASSLVFGAYEQYF.

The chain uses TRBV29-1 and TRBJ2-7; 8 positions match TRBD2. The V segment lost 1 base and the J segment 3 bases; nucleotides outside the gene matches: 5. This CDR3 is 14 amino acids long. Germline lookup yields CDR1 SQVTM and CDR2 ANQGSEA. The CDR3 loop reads CSVEVERGSYEQYF. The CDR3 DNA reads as TGCAGCGTTGAAGTGGAGCGGGGGAGCTACGAGCAGTACTTC.

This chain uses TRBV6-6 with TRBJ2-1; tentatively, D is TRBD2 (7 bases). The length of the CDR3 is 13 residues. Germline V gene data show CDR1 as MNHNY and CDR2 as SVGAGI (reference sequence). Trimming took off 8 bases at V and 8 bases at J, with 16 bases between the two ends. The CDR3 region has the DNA TGTGCCAGCCCCCAAGGGGGGGTGGATGAGCAGTTCTTC. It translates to CASPQGGVDEQFF.

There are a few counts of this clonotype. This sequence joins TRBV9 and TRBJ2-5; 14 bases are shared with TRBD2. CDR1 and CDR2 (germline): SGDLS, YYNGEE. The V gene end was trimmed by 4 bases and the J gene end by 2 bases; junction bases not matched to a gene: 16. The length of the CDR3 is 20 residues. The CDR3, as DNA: TGTGCCAGCAGCCAGTCTCCCGGGACTAGCGGGGGCAAAGCGCAAGAGACCCAGTACTTC. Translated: CASSQSPGTSGGKAQETQYF.

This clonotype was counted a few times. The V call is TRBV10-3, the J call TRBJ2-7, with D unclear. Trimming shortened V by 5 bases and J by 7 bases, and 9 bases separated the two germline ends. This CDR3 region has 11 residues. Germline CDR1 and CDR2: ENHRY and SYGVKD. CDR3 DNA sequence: TGTGCCATCAGTTCCAGAGGAGAGCAGTACTTC. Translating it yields CAISSRGEQYF.

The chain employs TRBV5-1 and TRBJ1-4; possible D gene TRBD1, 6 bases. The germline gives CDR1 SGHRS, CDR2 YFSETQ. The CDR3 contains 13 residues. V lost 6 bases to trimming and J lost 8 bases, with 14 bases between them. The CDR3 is CASKTGGVEKLFF. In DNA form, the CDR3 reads TGCGCCAGCAAGACAGGAGGAGTGGAAAAACTGTTTTTT.

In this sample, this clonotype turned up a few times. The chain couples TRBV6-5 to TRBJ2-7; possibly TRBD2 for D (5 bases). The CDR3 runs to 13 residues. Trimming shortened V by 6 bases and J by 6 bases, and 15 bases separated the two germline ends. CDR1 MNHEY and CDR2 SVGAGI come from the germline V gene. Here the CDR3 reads CASRLGLFSEQYF. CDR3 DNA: TGTGCCAGCAGACTTGGACTTTTCAGCGAGCAGTACTTC.

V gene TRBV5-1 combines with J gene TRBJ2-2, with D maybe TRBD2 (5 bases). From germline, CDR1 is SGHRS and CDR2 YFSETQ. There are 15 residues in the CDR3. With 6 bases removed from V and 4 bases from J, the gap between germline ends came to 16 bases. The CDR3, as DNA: TGCGCCAGCATGATCAGCGGCGGGTCCACCGGGGAGCTGTTTTTT. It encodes CASMISGGSTGELFF.

CDR3 bases: TGTGCCAGCAGTTTAGAAGGCGGGGGGGCCTCAGAGACCCAGTACTTC. Its protein is CASSLEGGGASETQYF. The genes are TRBV12-3 or TRBV12-4 and TRBJ2-5; 9 bases match TRBD2. The V segment lost 1 base and the J segment 4 bases; nucleotides outside the gene matches: 7. This CDR3 is built from 16 residues.

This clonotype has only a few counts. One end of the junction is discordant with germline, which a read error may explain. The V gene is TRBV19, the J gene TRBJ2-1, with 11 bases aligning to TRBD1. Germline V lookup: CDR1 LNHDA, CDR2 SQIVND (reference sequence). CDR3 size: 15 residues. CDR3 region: CASSESGTGGYEQFF. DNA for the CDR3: TGCGCCAGTAGTGAATCCGGGACAGGGGGATATGAGCAGTTCTTC.

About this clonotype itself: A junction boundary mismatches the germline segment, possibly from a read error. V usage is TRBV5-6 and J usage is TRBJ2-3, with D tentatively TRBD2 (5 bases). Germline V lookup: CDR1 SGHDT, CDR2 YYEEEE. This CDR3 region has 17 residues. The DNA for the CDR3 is TGTGCCGGCAGCTTCCCGGCGGGCGGGCGCCCTGACGATACGCAGTATTTT. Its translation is CAGSFPAGGRPDDTQYF.

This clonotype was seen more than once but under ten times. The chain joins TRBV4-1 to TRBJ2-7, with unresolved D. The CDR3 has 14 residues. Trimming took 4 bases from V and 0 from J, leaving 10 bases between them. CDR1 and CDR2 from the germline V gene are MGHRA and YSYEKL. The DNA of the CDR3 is TGCGCCAGCAGCCGTCCAGGTATCTCCTACGAGCAGTACTTC. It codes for CASSRPGISYEQYF.

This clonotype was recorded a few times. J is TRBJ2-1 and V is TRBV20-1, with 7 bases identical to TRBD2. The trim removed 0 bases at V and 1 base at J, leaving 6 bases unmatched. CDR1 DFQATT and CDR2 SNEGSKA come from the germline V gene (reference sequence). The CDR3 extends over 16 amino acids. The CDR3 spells CSARDGASGSYNEQFF. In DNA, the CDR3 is TGCAGTGCTAGAGATGGGGCTAGCGGATCCTACAATGAGCAGTTCTTC.

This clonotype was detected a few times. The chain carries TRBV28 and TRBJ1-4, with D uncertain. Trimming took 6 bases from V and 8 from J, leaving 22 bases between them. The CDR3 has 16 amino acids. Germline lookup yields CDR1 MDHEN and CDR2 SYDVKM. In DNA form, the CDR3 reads TGTGCCAGCAGCAACGCCGGAGGCCCGACGGGCGAAAAACTGTTTTTT. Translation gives CASSNAGGPTGEKLFF. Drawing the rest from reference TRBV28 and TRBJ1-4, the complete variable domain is DVKVTQSSRYLVKRTGEKVFLECVQDMDHENMFWYRQDPGLGLRLIYFSYDVKMKEKGDIPEGYSVSREKKERFSLILESASTNQTSMYLCASSNAGGPTGEKLFFGSGTQLSVL.

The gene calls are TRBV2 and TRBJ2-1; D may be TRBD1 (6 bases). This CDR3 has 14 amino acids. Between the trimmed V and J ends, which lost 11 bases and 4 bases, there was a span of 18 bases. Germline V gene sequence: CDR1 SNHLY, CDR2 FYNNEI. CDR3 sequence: CAYQRTGQYNEQFF. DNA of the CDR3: TGTGCCTACCAACGCACAGGACAGTACAATGAGCAGTTCTTC.

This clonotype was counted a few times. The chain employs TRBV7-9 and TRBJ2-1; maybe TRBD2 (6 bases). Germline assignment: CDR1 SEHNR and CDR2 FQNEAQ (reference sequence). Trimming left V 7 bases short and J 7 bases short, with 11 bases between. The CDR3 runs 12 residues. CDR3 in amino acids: CASISGVNEQFF. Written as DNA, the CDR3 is TGTGCCAGCATTTCGGGAGTGAATGAGCAGTTCTTC. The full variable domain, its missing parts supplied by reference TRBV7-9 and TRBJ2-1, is DTGVSQNPRHKITKRGQNVTFRCDPISEHNRLYWYRQTLGQGPEFLTYFQNEAQLEKSRLLSDRFSAERPKGSFSTLEIQRTEQGDSAMYLCASISGVNEQFFGPGTRLTVL.

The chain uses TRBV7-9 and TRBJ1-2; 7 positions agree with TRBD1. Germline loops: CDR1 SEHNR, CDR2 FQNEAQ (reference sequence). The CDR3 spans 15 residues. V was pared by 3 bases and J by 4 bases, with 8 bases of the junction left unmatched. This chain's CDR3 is CASSLESTGIYGYTF. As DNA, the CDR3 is TGTGCCAGCAGCTTGGAATCGACAGGGATCTATGGCTACACCTTC.

DNA of the CDR3: TGTGCCAGCAAACGAGACGGCGAGAGAAACACCATATATTTT. Residues: CASKRDGERNTIYF. V usage is TRBV14 and J usage is TRBJ1-3; D is ambiguous. The CDR3 has 14 residues. Germline V gene data show CDR1 as SGHDN and CDR2 as FVKESK. Trimming shortened V by 7 bases and J by 5 bases, and 15 bases separated the two germline ends.

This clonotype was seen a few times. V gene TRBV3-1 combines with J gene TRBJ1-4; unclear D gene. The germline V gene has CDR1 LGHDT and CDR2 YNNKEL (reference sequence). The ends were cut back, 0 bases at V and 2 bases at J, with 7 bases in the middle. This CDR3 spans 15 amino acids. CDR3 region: CASSQDRSTNEKLFF. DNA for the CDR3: TGTGCCAGCAGCCAAGATCGGAGCACTAATGAAAAACTGTTTTTT.